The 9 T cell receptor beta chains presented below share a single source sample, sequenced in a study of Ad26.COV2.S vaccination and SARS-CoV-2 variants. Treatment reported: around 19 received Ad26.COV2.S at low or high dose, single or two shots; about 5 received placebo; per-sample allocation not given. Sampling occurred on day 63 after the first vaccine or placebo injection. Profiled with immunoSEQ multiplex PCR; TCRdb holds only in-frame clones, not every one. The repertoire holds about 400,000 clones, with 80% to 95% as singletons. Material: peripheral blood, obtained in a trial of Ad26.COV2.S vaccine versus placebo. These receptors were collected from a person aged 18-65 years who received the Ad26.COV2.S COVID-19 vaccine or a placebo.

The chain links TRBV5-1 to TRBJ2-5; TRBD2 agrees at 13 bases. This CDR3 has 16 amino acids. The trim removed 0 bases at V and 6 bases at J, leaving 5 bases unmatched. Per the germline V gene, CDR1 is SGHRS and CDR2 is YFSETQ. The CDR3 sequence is CASSLGLAGGEQTQYF. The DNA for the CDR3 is TGCGCCAGCAGCTTGGGACTAGCGGGGGGCGAACAGACCCAGTACTTC.

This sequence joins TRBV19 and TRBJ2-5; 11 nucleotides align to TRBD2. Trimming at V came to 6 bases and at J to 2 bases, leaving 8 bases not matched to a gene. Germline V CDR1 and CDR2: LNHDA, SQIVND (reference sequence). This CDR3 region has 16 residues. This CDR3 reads CASRGTSGTSQETQYF. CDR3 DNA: TGTGCCAGTAGAGGGACTAGCGGTACGTCACAAGAGACCCAGTACTTC.

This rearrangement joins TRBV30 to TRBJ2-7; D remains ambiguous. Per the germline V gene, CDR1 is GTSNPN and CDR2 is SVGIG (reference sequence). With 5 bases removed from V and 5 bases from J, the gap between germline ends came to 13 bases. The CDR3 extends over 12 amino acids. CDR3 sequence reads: CAWESPTDEQYF. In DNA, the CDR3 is TGTGCCTGGGAATCCCCGACCGACGAGCAGTACTTC.

CDR3 amino acids: CATSDGGLAGVETQYF. Here the CDR3 DNA reads TGTGCCACCAGTGATGGGGGACTAGCGGGGGTGGAGACCCAGTACTTC. V gene TRBV24-1 combines with J gene TRBJ2-5; 14 bases agree with TRBD2. Germline CDR1 and CDR2: KGHDR and SFDVKD. J was trimmed by 5 bases and V by 3 bases; bases with no gene match: 4. This CDR3 spans 16 amino acids.

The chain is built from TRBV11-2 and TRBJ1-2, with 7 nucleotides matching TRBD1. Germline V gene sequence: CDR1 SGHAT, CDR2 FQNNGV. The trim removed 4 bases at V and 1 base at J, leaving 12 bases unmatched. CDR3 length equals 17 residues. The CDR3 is CASSSLRGQPNNYGYTF. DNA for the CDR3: TGTGCCAGCAGCTCCCTCAGGGGACAGCCCAATAACTATGGCTACACCTTC.

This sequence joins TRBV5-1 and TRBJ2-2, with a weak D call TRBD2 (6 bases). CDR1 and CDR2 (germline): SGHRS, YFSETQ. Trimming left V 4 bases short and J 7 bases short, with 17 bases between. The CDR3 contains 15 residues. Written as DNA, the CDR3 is TGCGCCAGCAGCCCCCGGGACTCCTTCGGCGGGGAGCTGTTTTTT. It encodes CASSPRDSFGGELFF.

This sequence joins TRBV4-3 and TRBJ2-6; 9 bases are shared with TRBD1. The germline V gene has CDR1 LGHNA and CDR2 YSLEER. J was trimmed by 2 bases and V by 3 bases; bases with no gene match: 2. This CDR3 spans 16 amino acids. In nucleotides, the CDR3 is TGCGCCAGCAGCCACACAGGGGGCGCTGGGGCCAACGTCCTGACTTTC. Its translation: CASSHTGGAGANVLTF.

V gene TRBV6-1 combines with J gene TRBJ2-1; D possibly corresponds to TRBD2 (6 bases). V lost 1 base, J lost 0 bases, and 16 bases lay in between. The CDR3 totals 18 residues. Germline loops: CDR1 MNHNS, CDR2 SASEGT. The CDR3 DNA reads TGTGCCAGCAGTGAAGGGCCCCGACGGGGGAGCTCCTACAATGAGCAGTTCTTC. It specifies CASSEGPRRGSSYNEQFF.

CDR3 amino acids: CASSTPWTASNQPQHF. In DNA, the CDR3 is TGTGCCAGTAGTACCCCTTGGACGGCTAGCAATCAGCCCCAGCATTTT. This chain connects TRBV19 to TRBJ1-5, with no clear D. CDR1 is LNHDA and CDR2 is SQIVND in the germline V gene (reference sequence). V dropped 4 bases and J dropped 0 bases, with 13 bases sitting between them. The CDR3 totals 16 residues.